The T cell receptor beta chain described here comes from a study of vaccination effects on CD4 cells after COVID-19. Some clones are missing from TCRdb's copy, which holds only in-frame ones; the method was immunoSEQ multiplex PCR. This sample yields around 47,000 clones, of which approximately 70% are seen a single time; more than 30% belongs to the top ten. In the ViraFEST assay, antigen-specific CD4+ clonotypes were identified by expansion after peptide-pool stimulation. Having been cultured for 10 days, the cells underwent CD4+ T cell isolation. The infection with SARS-CoV-2 (confirmed by PCR) occurred in this person between March and December 2020. A few million PBMC per well received 10 IU/ml IL-2 and approximately 10 ug/ml peptides in culture. Study outcomes and limitations: In the study, convalescent patients were few, and early post-infection timepoints were absent. Convalescents' post-vaccination spike-reactive clones were chiefly new, vaccine-induced ones. Late post-vaccination samples showed marked contraction of infection- and vaccine-induced clones.

Germline assignment: CDR1 SGHDN and CDR2 FVKESK. Trimming left V 4 bases short and J 10 bases short, with 20 bases between. The CDR3 extends over 15 amino acids. In the case of this clone: Antigen unknown.

Sequencing was performed on CD4+ T cells from PBMCs cultured with a peptide pool, taken before COVID-19 vaccination. The receptor was isolated from a human donor who had a prior SARS-CoV-2 infection. J is TRBJ2-1 and V is TRBV14; D might be TRBD1 or TRBD2, each matching 6 bases. The CDR3 loop reads CASSPRGAGVTEQFF. For the CDR3, the DNA is TGTGCCAGCAGCCCTAGGGGGGCAGGGGTAACGGAGCAGTTCTTC.